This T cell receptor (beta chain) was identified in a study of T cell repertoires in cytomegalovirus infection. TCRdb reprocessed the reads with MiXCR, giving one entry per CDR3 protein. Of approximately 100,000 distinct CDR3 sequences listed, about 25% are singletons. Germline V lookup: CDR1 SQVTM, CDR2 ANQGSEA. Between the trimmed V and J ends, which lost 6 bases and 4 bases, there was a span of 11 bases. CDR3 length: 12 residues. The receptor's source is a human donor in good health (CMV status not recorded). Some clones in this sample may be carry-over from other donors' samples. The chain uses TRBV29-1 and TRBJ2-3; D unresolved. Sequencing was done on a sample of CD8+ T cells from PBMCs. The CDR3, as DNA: TGCAGCGTCGGGCGGCCCTCAGATACGCAGTATTTT. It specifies CSVGRPSDTQYF.